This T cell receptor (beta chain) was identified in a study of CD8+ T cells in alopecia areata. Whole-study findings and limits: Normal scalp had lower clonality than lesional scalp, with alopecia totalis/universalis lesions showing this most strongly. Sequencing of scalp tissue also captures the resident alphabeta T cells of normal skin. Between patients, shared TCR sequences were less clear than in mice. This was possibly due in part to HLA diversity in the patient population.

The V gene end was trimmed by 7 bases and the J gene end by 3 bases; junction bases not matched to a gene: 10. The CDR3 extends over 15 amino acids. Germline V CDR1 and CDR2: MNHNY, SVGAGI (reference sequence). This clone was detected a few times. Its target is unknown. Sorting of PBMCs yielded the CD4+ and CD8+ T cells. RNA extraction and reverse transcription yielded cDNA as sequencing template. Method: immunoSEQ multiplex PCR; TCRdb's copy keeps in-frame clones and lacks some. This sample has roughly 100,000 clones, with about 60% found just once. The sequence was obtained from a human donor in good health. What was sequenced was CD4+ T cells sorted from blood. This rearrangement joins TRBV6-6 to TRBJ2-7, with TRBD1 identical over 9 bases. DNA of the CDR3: TGTGCCAGCAAACAAGACAGGGGGGTTTTCTACGAGCAGTACTTC. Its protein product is CASKQDRGVFYEQYF.